Listed below are T cell receptor beta chains from one sample, sequenced in a study of control samples from healthy donors and cancer patients. Using immunoSEQ multiplex PCR, the repertoire was profiled, and TCRdb retains in-frame clones only, with some absent. The sample contains about 160,000 clones, 93% of which appear only once. The sample consisted of blood. The receptors shown here come from a man between 18 and 35 years old in good health. Both conserved end residues are part of each CDR3. D genes are given only for firm matches. Size is omitted from some rows. Given values are once, few, many or a class for expanded clones.

V gene	D gene	clone size	J gene	CDR3 protein	CDR3 DNA
TRBV11-3	-	-	TRBJ2-1	CASSFGQEGGEQFF	TGTGCCAGCAGCTTCGGACAGGAGGGAGGTGAGCAGTTCTTC
TRBV5-1	TRBD1	-	TRBJ2-2	CASTTEGQGAFGGELFF	TGCGCCAGCACCACCGAGGGACAGGGGGCGTTCGGCGGGGAGCTGTTTTTT
TRBV28	-	-	TRBJ1-4	CASSHGAAGEKLFF	TGTGCCAGCAGCCACGGGGCAGCCGGCGAAAAACTGTTTTTT
TRBV14	TRBD1	-	TRBJ2-1	CASSSRQGVEVNEQFF	TGTGCCAGCAGCTCCCGACAGGGTGTGGAGGTCAATGAGCAGTTCTTC
TRBV23-1	TRBD1	-	TRBJ2-2	CASSLSPPQGQGNTGELFF	TGCGCCAGCAGTCTATCACCTCCCCAGGGACAGGGAAACACCGGGGAGCTGTTTTTT
TRBV19	TRBD1	-	TRBJ2-7	CASSPPGTGTTVQYF	TGTGCCAGTAGTCCCCCCGGGACAGGGACTACGGTGCAGTACTTC
TRBV5-4	-	few	TRBJ2-1	CASSLGSYNEQFF	TGTGCCAGCAGCTTAGGTTCCTACAATGAGCAGTTCTTC
TRBV19	-	-	TRBJ2-7	CASSKGPPRYSGEQYF	TGTGCCAGTAGTAAAGGACCCCCGCGGTATTCGGGGGAGCAGTACTTC
TRBV10-2	TRBD1	-	TRBJ2-7	CASRGDRGHEQYF	TGCGCCAGCAGGGGGGACAGGGGCCACGAGCAGTACTTC
TRBV10-3	-	-	TRBJ1-1	CAIRSRDTAEAFF	TGTGCCATCAGGAGCCGGGACACGGCTGAAGCTTTCTTT
TRBV29-1	-	few	TRBJ2-3	CSGARGPDTQYF	TGCAGCGGCGCCCGGGGGCCAGATACGCAGTATTTT
TRBV21-1	-	-	TRBJ2-7	CASSKVGTCHEQYF	TGTGCCAGCAGCAAAGTTGGGACATGCCACGAGCAGTACTTC
TRBV2	-	-	TRBJ1-5	CASSELNSPKNPANQPQHF	TGTGCCAGCAGTGAACTCAACAGCCCGAAAAATCCGGCCAATCAGCCCCAGCATTTT
TRBV5-6	-	once	TRBJ2-7	CASSYPTRGYEQYF	TGTGCCAGCAGCTACCCGACAAGAGGTTACGAGCAGTACTTC
TRBV7-2	TRBD2	-	TRBJ2-7	CASSSSGRNSYEQYF	TGTGCCAGCAGCTCTAGCGGGAGGAACTCCTACGAGCAGTACTTC
TRBV7-9	-	-	TRBJ1-1	CASSPTLGPKNTEAFF	TGTGCCAGCAGCCCGACCCTGGGACCGAAGAACACTGAAGCTTTCTTT
TRBV6-5	TRBD1	-	TRBJ1-4	CASRRDSQGEKLFF	TGTGCCAGCAGACGGGACAGTCAAGGTGAAAAACTGTTTTTT